A selection of T cell receptor beta chains follows, all from one sample in a study of regulatory T cells in long-lasting Graves disease. One entry per CDR3 protein, called by TCRdb with MiXCR from the multiplex PCR reads. Among about 440,000 distinct CDR3 sequences listed, about 15% were seen once. These data were also filed under a second study, of T cells in Graves' hyperthyroidism and ophthalmopathy.

The material was peripheral blood mononuclear cells (PBMCs), obtained at new diagnosis, from a patient treated with antithyroid drugs. All receptors derive from a young woman with Graves disease. Each CDR3 is given with its conserved first and last residue. D genes are given only for firm matches. Clone size is given for some rows only: seen once, a few or many times, or a class if the clone is expanded.

D: -
size: -
J: TRBJ1-6
V: TRBV11-2
DNA: TGTGCCAGCAGCTCAGGTGACCTGATGTATAATTCACCCCTCCACTTT
CDR3: CASSSGDLMYNSPLHF

D: -
size: -
J: TRBJ1-5
V: TRBV7-9
DNA: TGTGCCAGCAGCTTAAACTGGGAGCAGATGGTCTATAGCAATCAGCCCCAGCATTTT
CDR3: CASSLNWEQMVYSNQPQHF

D: -
size: few
J: TRBJ1-3
V: TRBV12-3/TRBV12-4
DNA: TGTGCCAGCAGTTCAGGGGACTCTGGAAACACCATATATTTT
CDR3: CASSSGDSGNTIYF

D: TRBD2
size: many
J: TRBJ2-1
V: TRBV7-9
DNA: TGTGCCAGCAGCTTAGGGACTAGCGGGAGGGATGAGCAGTTCTTC
CDR3: CASSLGTSGRDEQFF

D: -
size: few
J: TRBJ1-4
V: TRBV3-1
DNA: TGTGCCAGCAGCCAAGGTCAAAGGGCAACTAATGAAAAACTGTTTTTT
CDR3: CASSQGQRATNEKLFF

D: -
size: many
J: TRBJ2-7
V: TRBV28
DNA: TGTGCCAGCGAAGGCAGCACCACCGCTACCTACGAGCAGTACTTC
CDR3: CASEGSTTATYEQYF

D: -
size: -
J: TRBJ2-1
V: TRBV2
DNA: TGTGCCAGCAGTGCCCTAACGGGGACCAATGAGCAGTTCTTC
CDR3: CASSALTGTNEQFF

D: TRBD1
size: many
J: TRBJ1-1
V: TRBV11-3
DNA: TGTGCCAGCAGCTCCCTGGTCCAGGGGGCGGCTGAAGCTTTCTTT
CDR3: CASSSLVQGAAEAFF

D: TRBD1
size: many
J: TRBJ2-1
V: TRBV5-1
DNA: TGCGCCAGCAGCATAGGGGACAGGTACAATGAGCAGTTCTTC
CDR3: CASSIGDRYNEQFF

D: -
size: many
J: TRBJ1-1
V: TRBV20-1
DNA: TGCAGTGCGCCCTTCAGGCTCATGAACACTGAAGCTTTCTTT
CDR3: CSAPFRLMNTEAFF

D: -
size: -
J: TRBJ2-1
V: TRBV7-9
DNA: TGTGCCAGCAGCCCCCGACTTAGCGGGACGACAGGGAGTGGTGAGCAGTTCTTC
CDR3: CASSPRLSGTTGSGEQFF

D: -
size: many
J: TRBJ2-3
V: TRBV28
DNA: TGTGCCAGCAGCCCGATGGGTAGCGAAGAACCTAGCACAGATACGCAGTATTTT
CDR3: CASSPMGSEEPSTDTQYF

D: -
size: few
J: TRBJ1-1
V: TRBV7-9
DNA: TGTGCCAGCAGCTCGCTACCGGGGAGGAACACTGAAGCTTTCTTT
CDR3: CASSSLPGRNTEAFF

D: TRBD2
size: many
J: TRBJ2-3
V: TRBV20-1
DNA: TGCAGTGCCCAGAGAGCCGGGACTAGCGGCGATACGCAGTATTTT
CDR3: CSAQRAGTSGDTQYF

D: -
size: few
J: TRBJ2-3
V: TRBV5-8
DNA: TGTGCCAGCAGCTTGGCCGGTCAGGTCACAGATACGCAGTATTTT
CDR3: CASSLAGQVTDTQYF

D: TRBD2
size: many
J: TRBJ2-7
V: TRBV28
DNA: TGTGCCACCCTACGGACTAGCGGGATGACCTCCTACGAGCAGTACTTC
CDR3: CATLRTSGMTSYEQYF

D: -
size: -
J: TRBJ1-1
V: TRBV11-2
DNA: TGTGCCAGCAGCTTATATAGGAGACTGATGAACACTGAAGCTTTCTTT
CDR3: CASSLYRRLMNTEAFF

D: -
size: -
J: TRBJ1-1
V: TRBV27
DNA: TGTGCCAGCAGGGCGACAGAAAACACTGAAGCTTTCTTT
CDR3: CASRATENTEAFF

D: TRBD2
size: many
J: TRBJ2-1
V: TRBV7-2
DNA: TGTGCCAGCAGCTTAGCGGGGACTAGCGGTTACAATGAGCAGTTCTTC
CDR3: CASSLAGTSGYNEQFF

D: TRBD2
size: many
J: TRBJ2-1
V: TRBV20-1
DNA: TGCAGTGCTAGAGATCCCGGACTAGCGAAGTGGCAGTTCTTC
CDR3: CSARDPGLAKWQFF

D: -
size: -
J: TRBJ2-2
V: TRBV6-1
DNA: TGTGCCAGCAGAAGGACACCGAACACCGGGGAGCTGTTTTTT
CDR3: CASRRTPNTGELFF

D: -
size: few
J: TRBJ1-1
V: TRBV20-1
DNA: TGCAGTGCTACCCCGGTGGGGGCCAGGAACACTGAAGCTTTCTTT
CDR3: CSATPVGARNTEAFF

D: -
size: many
J: TRBJ2-1
V: TRBV29-1
DNA: TGCAGCGTCGGAGGCAATGAGCAGTTCTTC
CDR3: CSVGGNEQFF

D: -
size: few
J: TRBJ1-3
V: TRBV29-1
DNA: TGCAGCGTTCAACAGAGATCCTCTGGAAACACCATATATTTT
CDR3: CSVQQRSSGNTIYF

D: -
size: -
J: TRBJ1-5
V: TRBV15
DNA: TGTGCCACCAGCAGAGAGCTCCCGGTGGATAGCAATCAGCCCCAGCATTTT
CDR3: CATSRELPVDSNQPQHF

D: TRBD1
size: few
J: TRBJ2-1
V: TRBV4-1
DNA: TGCGCCAGCAGCCAAGGCAGGGGGCTGAATGAGCAGTTCTTC
CDR3: CASSQGRGLNEQFF

D: -
size: few
J: TRBJ2-2
V: TRBV10-2
DNA: TGCGCCAGCTCTGATCGTATGAACACCGGGGAGCTGTTTTTT
CDR3: CASSDRMNTGELFF

D: -
size: -
J: TRBJ1-6
V: TRBV7-9
DNA: TGTGCCAGCAGCCAATCTCGGTCACCCCTCCACTTT
CDR3: CASSQSRSPLHF

D: -
size: few
J: TRBJ2-1
V: TRBV4-2
DNA: TGTGCCAGCAGCCAAGTCCAAGCGGGCCGCTCCTACAATGAGCAGTTCTTC
CDR3: CASSQVQAGRSYNEQFF

D: -
size: few
J: TRBJ2-7
V: TRBV9
DNA: TGTGCCAGCAGCGCACCGATTGGCGAGCAGTACTTC
CDR3: CASSAPIGEQYF

D: -
size: -
J: TRBJ1-1
V: TRBV19
DNA: TGTGCCAGTAGATACAGGTCGCAGGACACTGAAGCTTTCTTT
CDR3: CASRYRSQDTEAFF

D: -
size: few
J: TRBJ2-3
V: TRBV18
DNA: TGTGCCAGCTCACCGGGGATCACAGATACGCAGTATTTT
CDR3: CASSPGITDTQYF

D: -
size: many
J: TRBJ2-7
V: TRBV2
DNA: TGTGCCAGCAGTGAAGGGCTCACCCTCAGCTCCTACGAGCAGTACTTC
CDR3: CASSEGLTLSSYEQYF

D: TRBD1
size: many
J: TRBJ1-1
V: TRBV10-3
DNA: TGTGCCACCGGGACAGGGCCCACTGAAGCTTTCTTT
CDR3: CATGTGPTEAFF

D: -
size: few
J: TRBJ2-2
V: TRBV18
DNA: TGTGCCTCCAAGAGGCAGACCAACACCGGGGAGCTGTTTTTT
CDR3: CASKRQTNTGELFF

D: TRBD1
size: -
J: TRBJ1-1
V: TRBV10-3
DNA: TGTGCCATCAGTGACGGGGACAGGGGGCCCGGCACTGAAGCTTTCTTT
CDR3: CAISDGDRGPGTEAFF

D: TRBD2
size: -
J: TRBJ2-7
V: TRBV5-1
DNA: TGCGCCAGCAGCTTGTCCACTAGCGGAACCTACGAGCAGTACTTC
CDR3: CASSLSTSGTYEQYF

D: -
size: many
J: TRBJ2-5
V: TRBV28
DNA: TGTGCCAGCAGGGGGGGGGTGGGGGCACAAGAGACCCAGTACTTC
CDR3: CASRGGVGAQETQYF

D: -
size: -
J: TRBJ1-1
V: TRBV28
DNA: TGTGCCAGCAGTTCGCCGCAGGACACTGAAGCTTTCTTT
CDR3: CASSSPQDTEAFF

D: -
size: many
J: TRBJ2-3
V: TRBV7-6
DNA: TGTGCCAGCAGCTTAGCGCACAGCACAGATACGCAGTATTTT
CDR3: CASSLAHSTDTQYF

D: -
size: many
J: TRBJ2-3
V: TRBV7-3
DNA: TGTGCCAGCAGCTCTCCCGGAGGAAGAAGCACAGATACGCAGTATTTT
CDR3: CASSSPGGRSTDTQYF

D: -
size: many
J: TRBJ2-6
V: TRBV28
DNA: TGTGCCAGCAGGACGAGGGACGTCCTGACTTTC
CDR3: CASRTRDVLTF

D: -
size: few
J: TRBJ2-1
V: TRBV3-1
DNA: TGTGCCAGCAGCCAAGATTCCCCTAGCGCTCAGTTCTTC
CDR3: CASSQDSPSAQFF

D: TRBD2
size: many
J: TRBJ2-3
V: TRBV11-2
DNA: TGTGCCAGCAGCTTAGTAGCGGGAGGCCTCGGAAGGACAGATACGCAGTATTTT
CDR3: CASSLVAGGLGRTDTQYF

D: -
size: -
J: TRBJ2-7
V: TRBV24-1
DNA: TGTGCCACCGCTCCTGGACCAGTTGGGGAGCAGTACTTC
CDR3: CATAPGPVGEQYF

D: -
size: few
J: TRBJ2-1
V: TRBV29-1
DNA: TGCAGCGTAGCGACTAGTTGGGAGCAGTTCTTC
CDR3: CSVATSWEQFF

D: -
size: few
J: TRBJ2-3
V: TRBV2
DNA: TGTGCCAGCAGCGAGGGAAAAGAGCGGGTTAGCACAGATACGCAGTATTTT
CDR3: CASSEGKERVSTDTQYF

D: -
size: -
J: TRBJ2-5
V: TRBV12-3/TRBV12-4
DNA: TGTGCCAGCAGTGGGACGGACTCCTACAATGAGCAGTACTTC
CDR3: CASSGTDSYNEQYF

D: TRBD1
size: many
J: TRBJ2-3
V: TRBV7-3
DNA: TGTGCCAGCAGCCCATCAAAAAGGGGGCTGGCAGATACGCAGTATTTT
CDR3: CASSPSKRGLADTQYF

D: -
size: many
J: TRBJ2-5
V: TRBV28
DNA: TGTGCCAGCACACCAGCCCTTGACAGGGCGGGAGGGACCCAGTACTTC
CDR3: CASTPALDRAGGTQYF

D: -
size: -
J: TRBJ2-2
V: TRBV6-1
DNA: TGTGCCAGCAACGCAGGGCAAGCCGGGGAGCTGTTTTTT
CDR3: CASNAGQAGELFF

D: -
size: -
J: TRBJ1-5
V: TRBV7-2
DNA: TGTGCCAGCAGCCTCCCCCGGGGCAGCAATCAGCCCCAGCATTTT
CDR3: CASSLPRGSNQPQHF

D: -
size: -
J: TRBJ2-1
V: TRBV7-9
DNA: TGTGCCAGCAGCTTAGAGGACTATAAGTTCTACAATGAGCAGTTCTTC
CDR3: CASSLEDYKFYNEQFF

D: TRBD1
size: many
J: TRBJ2-2
V: TRBV3-1
DNA: TGTGCCAGCGGGACAGCGGCCTCCACCGGGGAGCTGTTTTTT
CDR3: CASGTAASTGELFF

D: TRBD2
size: -
J: TRBJ2-6
V: TRBV30
DNA: TGTGCCGGCACGGGACTAGCGGAACCCTCTGGGGCCAACGTCCTGACTTTC
CDR3: CAGTGLAEPSGANVLTF

D: TRBD2
size: many
J: TRBJ2-1
V: TRBV7-9
DNA: TGTGCCAGCAGTTTCCCGACTAGCGGGAGTGATGAGCAGTTCTTC
CDR3: CASSFPTSGSDEQFF

D: -
size: few
J: TRBJ2-7
V: TRBV20-1
DNA: TGCAGTGCTAGAGACCCCGGCGGGTTCGAGCAGTACTTC
CDR3: CSARDPGGFEQYF

D: -
size: many
J: TRBJ2-1
V: TRBV27
DNA: TGTGCCAGCAGTTTATCCATCGGGGGTCTGGAGCAGTTCTTC
CDR3: CASSLSIGGLEQFF

D: -
size: -
J: TRBJ2-3
V: TRBV5-1
DNA: TGCGCCAGCAGCTCGGGGGACTCCGGGGCAGATACGCAGTATTTT
CDR3: CASSSGDSGADTQYF